Listed below are T cell receptor beta chains from one sample, sequenced in a study of shared clonotypes between healthy human individuals. Produced via immunoSEQ multiplex PCR; TCRdb's table is partial and in-frame only. This table has around 500,000 clones, around 80% appearing once. Specimen: PBMCs. The receptors derive from a woman between 40 and 55 years old in good health. Some clones in this sample may be carry-over from other donors' samples. Each CDR3 is given with its conserved first and last residue. D genes are given only for firm matches. Expanded clones get a size class; other rows say once, few or many, or leave the size out.

>TRBJ1-3|-|-|TRBV4-1
TGCGCCAGCAGCCAAGGCAGGCCTGGAAACACCATATATTTT
CASSQGRPGNTIYF
>TRBJ2-7|TRBD1|few|TRBV9
TGTGCCAGCAGCGAATCGGGACAGTCCTACGAGCAGTACTTC
CASSESGQSYEQYF
>TRBJ1-1|-|few|TRBV9
TGTGCCAGCAGCGTACTGGACCGGATGAACACTGAAGCTTTCTTT
CASSVLDRMNTEAFF
>TRBJ2-7|TRBD2|-|TRBV2
TGTGCCAGCAGATCCGGGACTAGCGGGATGGAAGAGCAGTACTTC
CASRSGTSGMEEQYF
>TRBJ2-1|TRBD1|-|TRBV10-3
TGTGCCATCAGCCCGGGACAGTACAATGAGCAGTTCTTC
CAISPGQYNEQFF
>TRBJ2-7|TRBD1|-|TRBV28
TGTGCCAGCAGGCAGGGACAGCTCTACTCCTACGAGCAGTACTTC
CASRQGQLYSYEQYF
>TRBJ2-3|-|once|TRBV7-9
TGTGCCAGCAGCTTAGACTGGACAGACTCAGATACGCAGTATTTT
CASSLDWTDSDTQYF
>TRBJ2-1|-|-|TRBV7-7
TGTGCTAGCAGCTTTGGACTATCCGGCGTCGATGAGCAGTTCTTC
CASSFGLSGVDEQFF
>TRBJ2-7|-|-|TRBV5-6
TGTGCCAGCAGCTTGGCTTATAGCGGAAACGAGCAGTACTTC
CASSLAYSGNEQYF
>TRBJ1-1|-|-|TRBV7-8
TGTGCCAGCAGCTTGGGAGAAAGGGCAGCGGTGGCTTTCTTT
CASSLGERAAVAFF
>TRBJ2-3|TRBD2|-|TRBV19
TGTGCCAGTAGAAGAACTAGCGGGAGGACCGGGAGGAATACAGATACGCAGTATTTT
CASRRTSGRTGRNTDTQYF
>TRBJ2-7|TRBD1|-|TRBV30
TGTGCCTGGAGTATTAACAGGGGCGAGCAGTACTTC
CAWSINRGEQYF
>TRBJ2-7|-|once|TRBV29-1
TGCAGCGTTGGCCCTAGCACCTACGAGCAGTACTTC
CSVGPSTYEQYF